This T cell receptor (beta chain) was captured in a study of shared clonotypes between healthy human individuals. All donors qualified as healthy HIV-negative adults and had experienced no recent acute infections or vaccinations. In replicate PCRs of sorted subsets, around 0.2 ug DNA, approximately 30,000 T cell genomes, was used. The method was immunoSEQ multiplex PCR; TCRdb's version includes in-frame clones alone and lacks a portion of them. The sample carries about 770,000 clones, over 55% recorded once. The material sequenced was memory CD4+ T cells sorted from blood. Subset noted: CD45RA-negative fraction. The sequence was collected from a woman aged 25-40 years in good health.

The CDR3 sequence is CASSLPGSLQDTQYF. The CDR3 DNA reads as TGTGCCAGCAGTTTACCCGGGAGCCTACAAGATACGCAGTATTTT. The genes are TRBV28 and TRBJ2-3, with a weak D call TRBD2 (6 bases). Deletions cut 2 bases from V and 5 bases from J, with 14 bases between. CDR3 size: 15 residues. Germline CDR1 and CDR2: MDHEN and SYDVKM.